These 17 T cell receptor beta chains were all obtained from the same sample, sequenced in a study of shared clonotypes between healthy human individuals. Produced via immunoSEQ multiplex PCR; TCRdb's table is partial and in-frame only. The table shows 2 million to 2.5 million clones, with about 92% occurring only once. The sample taken for sequencing was naive CD4+ T cells from PBMCs. Subset: CD45RA+ positively selected. The receptors come from a man aged 18 to 29 in good health. Some clones in this sample may be carry-over from other donors' samples.

Only one count was recorded for this clone. The rearrangement links TRBV27 to TRBJ1-5; no firm D call. V was pared by 4 bases and J by 5 bases, with 18 bases between. This CDR3 has 16 amino acids. Per the germline V gene, CDR1 is MNHEY and CDR2 is SMNVEV (reference sequence). In DNA form, the CDR3 reads TGTGCCAGCAGTTCCGCCCAGACAAGACGGGATCAGCCCCAGCATTTT. This translates into CASSSAQTRRDQPQHF.

The chain employs TRBV7-9 and TRBJ2-1, with TRBD1 identical over 9 bases. Germline assignment: CDR1 SEHNR and CDR2 FQNEAQ (reference sequence). The CDR3 is 14 amino acids. V shed 5 bases, J shed 7 bases, and the junction held 6 bases outside the gene matches. The CDR3 loop reads CASSPWTGENEQFF. The CDR3 nucleotides read TGTGCCAGCAGCCCCTGGACAGGGGAGAATGAGCAGTTCTTC.

V is TRBV27 and J is TRBJ1-5; 8 bases are shared with TRBD1. V shed 5 bases, J shed 8 bases, and the junction held 11 bases outside the gene matches. In germline, CDR1 is MNHEY, CDR2 SMNVEV (reference sequence). This CDR3 is built from 15 residues. CDR3 region: CASSAGTGAEKPQHF. CDR3 coding DNA: TGTGCCAGCAGTGCCGGGACAGGAGCCGAGAAGCCCCAGCATTTT.

The rearrangement joins TRBV5-1 to TRBJ2-6; D may be TRBD1 (6 bases). V lost 2 bases, J lost 4 bases, and 22 bases lay in between. Germline V gives CDR1 SGHRS, CDR2 YFSETQ. The CDR3 runs to 19 residues. Written as DNA, the CDR3 is TGCGCCAGCAGCTTATTTCCCCTACAGGGAAATTCGGGGGCCAACGTCCTGACTTTC. Protein: CASSLFPLQGNSGANVLTF.

V and J are TRBV11-1 and TRBJ1-1, with no clear D. The V gene lost 5 bases and the J gene lost 4 bases, with 11 bases spanning the gap. CDR3 length equals 13 residues. In germline, CDR1 is SGHAT, CDR2 FQDESV (reference sequence). The DNA of the CDR3 is TGTGCCAGCAGCACCGGACCGGCCACTGAAGCTTTCTTT. Translating gives CASSTGPATEAFF.

The chain couples TRBV10-3 to TRBJ1-1; D is unclear. V was clipped by 0 bases and J by 6 bases, with 17 bases between them. Germline V gene data show CDR1 as ENHRY and CDR2 as SYGVKD. The CDR3 is 16 amino acids. As DNA, the CDR3 is TGTGCCATCAGTGAGTCTCGGACGGCCCTGGGCGCTGAAGCTTTCTTT. Translated, it gives CAISESRTALGAEAFF.

V gene TRBV18 combines with J gene TRBJ2-5; 10 nucleotides align to TRBD2. Per germline, CDR1 KGHSH and CDR2 LQKENI. Trimming took 3 bases from V and 6 from J; bases not matched to a gene: 7. The CDR3 has 15 amino acids. The CDR3 protein is CASSPSSGSRKTQYF. Here the CDR3 DNA reads TGTGCCAGCTCACCGTCTAGCGGGAGCCGTAAGACCCAGTACTTC. Full variable domain (missing parts from reference TRBV18 and TRBJ2-5): NAGVMQNPRHLVRRRGQEARLRCSPMKGHSHVYWYRQLPEEGLKFMVYLQKENIIDESGMPKERFSAEFPKEGPSILRIQQVVRGDSAAYFCASSPSSGSRKTQYFGPGTRLLVL.

The chain couples TRBV9 to TRBJ1-2; D might be TRBD1 (6 bases). CDR3 length: 15 residues. V was trimmed by 0 bases and J by 4 bases, leaving 13 bases between them. Germline V lookup: CDR1 SGDLS, CDR2 YYNGEE. The CDR3 loop is CASSVEGHPLYGYTF. CDR3 nucleotides: TGTGCCAGCAGCGTAGAGGGACATCCCCTCTATGGCTACACCTTC.

This clone was detected once. This rearrangement joins TRBV5-5 to TRBJ2-5, with D possibly called TRBD1 or TRBD2 (5 bases each). CDR1 is SGHKS, CDR2 YYEKEE, per germline (reference sequence). Between the trimmed V and J ends, which lost 5 bases and 5 bases, there was a span of 16 bases. CDR3 size: 14 residues. The CDR3 coding sequence is TGTGCCAGCAGTCCCCCAGGGTCGGGGGAGACCCAGTACTTC. Protein: CASSPPGSGETQYF. Full variable domain (rest looked up from reference TRBV5-5 and TRBJ2-5): DAGVTQSPTHLIKTRGQQVTLRCSPISGHKSVSWYQQVLGQGPQFIFQYYEKEERGRGNFPDRFSARQFPNYSSELNVNALLLGDSALYLCASSPPGSGETQYFGPGTRLLVL.

V and J are TRBV6-1 and TRBJ2-7, with a tentative D call TRBD2 (7 bases). Germline CDR1 MNHNS, CDR2 SASEGT. The CDR3 is 15 amino acids. V was trimmed by 4 bases and J by 3 bases, leaving 16 bases between them. The CDR3 DNA reads TGTGCCAGCAGTGTATCTTACAGGGAGGGCTACGAGCAGTACTTC. As protein: CASSVSYREGYEQYF.

The chain employs TRBV10-2 and TRBJ2-5, with D possibly being TRBD2 (5 bases). This CDR3 contains 12 residues. The germline V gene has CDR1 WSHSY and CDR2 SAAADI. V was clipped by 4 bases and J by 4 bases, with 7 bases between them. The CDR3 DNA follows: TGCGCCAGCAGTGTGGCGGGAGAGACCCAGTACTTC. Protein: CASSVAGETQYF.

The genes are TRBV28 and TRBJ2-7; a possible D gene is TRBD2 (5 bases). Per the germline V gene, CDR1 is MDHEN and CDR2 is SYDVKM. V dropped 3 bases and J dropped 4 bases, with 13 bases sitting between them. CDR3 length: 14 residues. CDR3 sequence reads: CASSFKGVRYEQYF. Written as DNA, the CDR3 is TGTGCCAGCAGTTTCAAGGGAGTACGGTACGAGCAGTACTTC.

This chain connects TRBV5-1 to TRBJ2-3; D remains unclear. V was shortened by 4 bases and J by 4 bases, with 10 bases between the two germline ends. Germline loops: CDR1 SGHRS, CDR2 YFSETQ. The CDR3 sequence is 13 residues long. The CDR3 nucleotides read TGCGCCAGCAGCCCTCATAGGTCAGATACGCAGTATTTT. Its protein product is CASSPHRSDTQYF.

The chain joins TRBV27 to TRBJ1-5; 7 positions match TRBD1. The CDR3 runs 13 residues. After removal of 4 bases from V and 8 bases from J, the junction contained 5 bases not matched to a gene. Germline V gene data show CDR1 as MNHEY and CDR2 as SMNVEV (reference sequence). For the CDR3, the DNA is TGTGCCAGCAGTTGGACAGGCCTGGAGCCCCAGCATTTT. It is translated as CASSWTGLEPQHF.

The J gene is TRBJ2-2, the V gene TRBV7-6; D perhaps matches TRBD2 (5 bases). Germline-derived CDR1 and CDR2 are SGHVS and FNYEAQ. Trimming left V 5 bases short and J 6 bases short, with 16 bases between. The CDR3 sequence is 15 residues long. CDR3 sequence (DNA): TGTGCCAGCAGCCCCAGCGGTATCCCGTCCGGGGAGCTGTTTTTT. It yields the protein CASSPSGIPSGELFF.

This clone was seen a few times. The V gene is TRBV10-3, the J gene TRBJ1-5; D is possibly TRBD1 (5 bases). From germline, CDR1 is ENHRY and CDR2 SYGVKD. Between the trimmed V and J ends, which lost 8 bases and 6 bases, there was a span of 14 bases. The CDR3 length is 13 residues. The CDR3 loop is CAIGGRVAQPQHF. The DNA of the CDR3 is TGTGCCATCGGCGGCAGGGTTGCTCAGCCCCAGCATTTT.

The V gene is TRBV5-1, the J gene TRBJ2-3, with a weak D call TRBD2 (6 bases). V gave up 4 bases and J gave up 3 bases, with 18 bases separating them. This CDR3 contains 16 residues. Germline V gene lookup returns CDR1 SGHRS and CDR2 YFSETQ. Written as DNA, the CDR3 is TGCGCCAGCAGCCTGGTGAGTCGGGAGCGTACAGATACGCAGTATTTT. This gives the protein CASSLVSRERTDTQYF.